This passage covers 10 T cell receptor beta chains from one sample sequenced in a study of blood T cell repertoires in COVID-19 (dated by TCRdb to 2018 to 2021). Preparation of the library involved the immunoSEQ multiplex PCR assay. In its TCRdb copy, this immuneACCESS table keeps in-frame sequences only and misses some clones. Where compared with another copy, unresolved V genes explain less than half of these, and the others have no known cause. Here the sample has about 310,000 clones; around 86% occur a single time. The ten most abundant clones make up 1% of the sample. The sequencing input was peripheral blood. These receptors were obtained from a middle-aged man with active or convalescent COVID-19.

V gene TRBV2 combines with J gene TRBJ1-1; no reliable D call. The germline V and J ends were trimmed by 1 base and 7 bases, with 16 bases remaining between them. The length of the CDR3 is 15 residues. The germline gives CDR1 SNHLY, CDR2 FYNNEI. The CDR3 loop is CASSEEIGTGGEAFF. For the CDR3, the DNA is TGTGCCAGCAGTGAAGAGATAGGAACGGGAGGTGAAGCTTTCTTT.

The CDR3 DNA is TGTGCCAGTACCTCCTACCCCCAGGGCCAAGGGGAGCAGTACTTC. Protein: CASTSYPQGQGEQYF. This chain joins TRBV19 and TRBJ2-7; tentatively, D is TRBD1 (5 bases). V shed 7 bases and J shed 7 bases, with 23 bases lying between them. The germline CDR1 and CDR2 sequences are LNHDA and SQIVND (reference sequence). The length of the CDR3 is 15 residues.

This sequence joins TRBV4-2 and TRBJ2-7; D perhaps matches TRBD2 (5 bases). This CDR3 has 16 residues. V was shortened by 3 bases and J by 4 bases, with 19 bases between the two germline ends. From germline, CDR1 is LGHNA and CDR2 YNFKEQ. The CDR3 loop is CASSQVYEGHAYEQYF. The CDR3 DNA is TGTGCCAGCAGCCAGGTTTACGAGGGCCATGCTTACGAGCAGTACTTC.

The gene calls are TRBV19 and TRBJ1-1, with D tentatively TRBD1 (6 bases). Germline loops: CDR1 LNHDA, CDR2 SQIVND (reference sequence). V lost 3 bases and J lost 3, with 17 bases in between. The CDR3 runs 16 residues. The CDR3 DNA is TGTGCCAGTAGTATGCTCAGGGGAACTGGGGACACTGAAGCTTTCTTT. This gives the protein CASSMLRGTGDTEAFF.

This chain links TRBV5-8 with TRBJ1-3; TRBD1 matches 8 bases. Germline assignment: CDR1 SGHTS and CDR2 YDEGEE. With 2 bases clipped from V and 6 bases from J, the junction kept 7 bases outside the gene matches. This CDR3 spans 15 amino acids. The CDR3 loop reads CASSLAGGLENTIYF. The DNA for the CDR3 is TGTGCCAGCAGCTTAGCAGGGGGCTTGGAAAACACCATATATTTT.

This chain links TRBV7-2 with TRBJ2-7; 7 nucleotides align to TRBD2. Germline values: CDR1 SGHTA, CDR2 FQGNSA. The length of the CDR3 is 14 residues. J gave up 2 bases and V 3 bases, and 4 bases lay outside the gene matches. CDR3 sequence reads: CASSFFAGAYEQYF. DNA for the CDR3: TGTGCCAGCAGCTTTTTTGCGGGAGCCTACGAGCAGTACTTC.

The V call is TRBV30, the J call TRBJ1-4; TRBD1 matches 8 bases. The V gene's germline CDR1 is GTSNPN and CDR2 SVGIG (reference sequence). This CDR3 region has 14 residues. V was pared by 2 bases and J by 10 bases, with 9 bases of the junction left unmatched. The CDR3 loop is CAWSTQGAAGKLFF. In nucleotides, the CDR3 is TGTGCCTGGAGTACCCAGGGGGCGGCGGGAAAACTGTTTTTT. The full variable domain, its missing parts supplied by reference TRBV30 and TRBJ1-4, is SQTIHQWPATLVQPVGSPLSLECTVEGTSNPNLYWYRQAAGRGLQLLFYSVGIGQISSEVPQNLSASRPQDRQFILSSKKLLLSDSGFYLCAWSTQGAAGKLFFGSGTQLSVL.

The chain couples TRBV2 to TRBJ1-1; 7 bases agree with TRBD1. V shed 8 bases and J 7 bases; nucleotides not matched to a gene: 7. CDR1 and CDR2 (germline): SNHLY, FYNNEI. The CDR3 runs to 12 residues. CDR3 region: CASGEDRDEAFF. The CDR3 coding sequence is TGTGCCAGCGGCGAAGACAGGGATGAAGCTTTCTTT. Together with reference TRBV2 and TRBJ1-1, the CDR3 gives the full variable domain: EPEVTQTPSHQVTQMGQEVILRCVPISNHLYFYWYRQILGQKVEFLVSFYNNEISEKSEIFDDQFSVERPDGSNFTLKIRSTKLEDSAMYFCASGEDRDEAFFGQGTRLTVV.

The rearrangement uses TRBV28 and TRBJ1-4; the D gene is possibly TRBD1 (6 bases). The CDR3 has 15 residues. Trimming cost V 5 bases and J 0 bases, with 10 bases left between them. From germline, CDR1 is MDHEN and CDR2 SYDVKM. The CDR3, as DNA: TGTGCCAGCAGTCCATCAGGGGCAACTAATGAAAAACTGTTTTTT. Its translation is CASSPSGATNEKLFF.

The chain combines TRBV6-4 with TRBJ1-2, with D possibly TRBD1 on 6 matching bases. The CDR3 loop spans 14 amino acids. In germline, CDR1 is MRHNA, CDR2 SNTAGT. Trimming took off 4 bases at V and 3 bases at J, with 12 bases between the two ends. The CDR3 loop reads CASSVEQGDYGYTF. For the CDR3, the DNA is TGTGCCAGCAGTGTTGAACAGGGTGACTATGGCTACACCTTC.